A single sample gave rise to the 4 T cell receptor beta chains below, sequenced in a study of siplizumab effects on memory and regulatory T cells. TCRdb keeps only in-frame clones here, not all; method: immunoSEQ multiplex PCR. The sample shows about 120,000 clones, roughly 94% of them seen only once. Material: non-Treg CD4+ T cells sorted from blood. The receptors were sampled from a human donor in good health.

DNA of the CDR3: TGTGCCAGCAGCTTGCCTAGCGAACCCTACAATGAGCAGTTCTTC. Translation gives CASSLPSEPYNEQFF. The chain employs TRBV5-4 and TRBJ2-1; D possibly corresponds to TRBD2 (6 bases). The CDR3 extends over 15 amino acids. Germline V lookup: CDR1 SGHNT, CDR2 YYREEE (reference sequence). V shed 1 base and J shed 2 bases, with 10 bases lying between them.

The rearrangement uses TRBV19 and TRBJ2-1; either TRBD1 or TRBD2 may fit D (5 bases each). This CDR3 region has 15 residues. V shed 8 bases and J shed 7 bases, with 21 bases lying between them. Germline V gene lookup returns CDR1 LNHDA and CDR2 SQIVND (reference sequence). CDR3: CASESWDAGRNEQFF. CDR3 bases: TGTGCCAGTGAAAGTTGGGACGCCGGACGGAATGAGCAGTTCTTC.

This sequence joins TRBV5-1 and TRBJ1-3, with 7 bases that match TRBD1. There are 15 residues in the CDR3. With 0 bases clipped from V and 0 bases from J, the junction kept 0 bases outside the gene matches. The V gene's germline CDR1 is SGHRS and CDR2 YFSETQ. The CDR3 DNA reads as TGCGCCAGCAGCTTGGGGACAGGCTCTGGAAACACCATATATTTT. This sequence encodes CASSLGTGSGNTIYF.

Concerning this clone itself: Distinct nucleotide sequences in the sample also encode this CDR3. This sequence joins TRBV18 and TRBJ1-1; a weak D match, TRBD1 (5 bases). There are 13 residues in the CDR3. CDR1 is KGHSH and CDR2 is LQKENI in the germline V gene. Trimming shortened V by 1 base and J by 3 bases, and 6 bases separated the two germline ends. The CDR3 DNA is TGTGCCAGCTCACCACTGGGGGACACTGAAGCTTTCTTT. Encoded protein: CASSPLGDTEAFF.